These T cell receptor beta chains were read from a single sample in a study of T-cell reconstitution after alpha-beta-depleted transplantation in children. MiXCR, applied by TCRdb to the PCR reads, yields one record per CDR3 protein. The sample contains a few hundred thousand distinct CDR3 sequences, 27% of which appear only once. The sequences come from PBMCs, collected before TCRalphabeta/CD19-depleted stem cell transplant. Source of these receptors: a boy younger than two with Wiskott-Aldrich syndrome, due to receive a stem cell transplant. CDR3s include the opening cysteine and the closing phenylalanine or tryptophan. D genes are given only for firm matches. Clone size is shown for a subset of rows, as once, few, many or a class of expanded clone.

D gene: .
V gene: TRBV12-3/TRBV12-4
clone size: .
J gene: TRBJ1-1
CDR3 DNA: TGTGCCAGCAGTTTTTCGGGGCTTGGTACTGAAGCTTTCTTT
CDR3 protein: CASSFSGLGTEAFF

D gene: .
V gene: TRBV28
clone size: few
J gene: TRBJ2-7
CDR3 DNA: TGTGCCTCATCGACCCGTAGCAACTACGAGCAGTACTTC
CDR3 protein: CASSTRSNYEQYF

D gene: .
V gene: TRBV5-1
clone size: .
J gene: TRBJ2-5
CDR3 DNA: TGCGCCAGCAGCCCGGATTCCCTAGAGACCCAGTACTTC
CDR3 protein: CASSPDSLETQYF

D gene: .
V gene: TRBV12-3/TRBV12-4
clone size: few
J gene: TRBJ2-3
CDR3 DNA: TGTGCCAGCAGCCCGAGGACGGGTGGGAATACGCAGTATTTT
CDR3 protein: CASSPRTGGNTQYF

D gene: .
V gene: TRBV6-4
clone size: many
J gene: TRBJ2-4
CDR3 DNA: TGTGCCAGCAGTGCTAGCCTCTGGGACATTCAGTACTTC
CDR3 protein: CASSASLWDIQYF

D gene: .
V gene: TRBV5-1
clone size: .
J gene: TRBJ2-5
CDR3 DNA: TGCGCCAGCAGGGAGGTCCCAGAACGGGAAGAGACCCAGTACTTC
CDR3 protein: CASREVPEREETQYF

D gene: .
V gene: TRBV7-2
clone size: few
J gene: TRBJ2-7
CDR3 DNA: TGTGCCAGCAGCTTTAGGACAGCCGTAACTTCCGAGCAGTACTTC
CDR3 protein: CASSFRTAVTSEQYF

D gene: .
V gene: TRBV6-1
clone size: few
J gene: TRBJ2-1
CDR3 DNA: TGTGCCAGCAGTGTGGGGGCCTACAATGAGCAGTTCTTC
CDR3 protein: CASSVGAYNEQFF

D gene: TRBD1
V gene: TRBV7-6
clone size: .
J gene: TRBJ1-1
CDR3 DNA: TGTGCCAGCAGCTTAGGGGGACAGGGTATCAGAGAAGCTTTCTTT
CDR3 protein: CASSLGGQGIREAFF

D gene: TRBD2
V gene: TRBV20-1
clone size: few
J gene: TRBJ2-5
CDR3 DNA: TGCAGTGCCGTACCGGGGGGAGAGACCCAGTACTTC
CDR3 protein: CSAVPGGETQYF

D gene: .
V gene: TRBV20-1
clone size: .
J gene: TRBJ2-1
CDR3 DNA: TGCAGTGCTAGGCCCGGGGACTTTCTATACAATGAGCAGTTCTTC
CDR3 protein: CSARPGDFLYNEQFF

D gene: TRBD1
V gene: TRBV5-1
clone size: .
J gene: TRBJ2-1
CDR3 DNA: TGCGCCAGCAGCCCCCAGGGACAGATTCCACCTGAGCAGTTCTTC
CDR3 protein: CASSPQGQIPPEQFF

D gene: .
V gene: TRBV5-1
clone size: .
J gene: TRBJ1-2
CDR3 DNA: TGCGCCAGCAGCTCCGGGACGGCCGACTATGGCTACACCTTC
CDR3 protein: CASSSGTADYGYTF

D gene: TRBD2
V gene: TRBV7-2
clone size: few
J gene: TRBJ2-4
CDR3 DNA: TGTGCCAGCAGCTCCCACGAGCGGGGGAAAAACATTCAGTACTTC
CDR3 protein: CASSSHERGKNIQYF

D gene: .
V gene: TRBV21-1
clone size: .
J gene: TRBJ2-1
CDR3 DNA: TGTGCCAGCAGCAGCCGTGAGGGACACCCCTACAATGAGCAGTTCTTC
CDR3 protein: CASSSREGHPYNEQFF

D gene: .
V gene: TRBV29-1
clone size: .
J gene: TRBJ1-5
CDR3 DNA: TGCAGCGTTGGAAGCTCCTTTAGCAATCAGCCCCAGCATTTT
CDR3 protein: CSVGSSFSNQPQHF

D gene: TRBD1
V gene: TRBV11-2
clone size: few
J gene: TRBJ2-1
CDR3 DNA: TGTGCCAGCAGCCCCATCCGGGACAGGGTCTTAGATGAGCAGTTCTTC
CDR3 protein: CASSPIRDRVLDEQFF

D gene: TRBD2
V gene: TRBV10-3
clone size: .
J gene: TRBJ2-7
CDR3 DNA: TGTGCCAGCCTACCCGGGACTAGCCAGATTTACGAGCAGTACTTC
CDR3 protein: CASLPGTSQIYEQYF

D gene: TRBD1
V gene: TRBV10-3
clone size: few
J gene: TRBJ2-7
CDR3 DNA: TGTGCCATCAGTTCCGGGACAGGGGGCTACGAGCAGTACTTC
CDR3 protein: CAISSGTGGYEQYF

D gene: .
V gene: TRBV7-8
clone size: few
J gene: TRBJ2-7
CDR3 DNA: TGTGCCTGCAGCTTAATAAGTTACGAGCAGTACTTC
CDR3 protein: CACSLISYEQYF

D gene: TRBD2
V gene: TRBV25-1
clone size: few
J gene: TRBJ2-1
CDR3 DNA: TGTGCCAGCAGTCCGATAGGACTAGTGGGTTACAATGAGCAGTTCTTC
CDR3 protein: CASSPIGLVGYNEQFF

D gene: .
V gene: TRBV18
clone size: .
J gene: TRBJ2-5
CDR3 DNA: TGTGCCAGCTCACCACAGCAATCGGGCCAAGAGACCCAGTACTTC
CDR3 protein: CASSPQQSGQETQYF

D gene: TRBD1
V gene: TRBV9
clone size: .
J gene: TRBJ2-7
CDR3 DNA: TGTGCCAGCAGCCAAACAGGGACAGGGAATCTCTACGAGCAGTACTTC
CDR3 protein: CASSQTGTGNLYEQYF

D gene: TRBD2
V gene: TRBV5-1
clone size: .
J gene: TRBJ2-1
CDR3 DNA: TGCGCCAGCAGAAGGGACTACCACAATGAGCAGTTCTTC
CDR3 protein: CASRRDYHNEQFF

D gene: .
V gene: TRBV2
clone size: few
J gene: TRBJ1-1
CDR3 DNA: TGTGCCAGCAGAGGAGACAGCGTTGAAGCTTTCTTT
CDR3 protein: CASRGDSVEAFF

D gene: TRBD2
V gene: TRBV20-1
clone size: .
J gene: TRBJ2-3
CDR3 DNA: TGCAGTGCTACAAAGCGGGAGGGCCGGGGAGATACGCAGTATTTT
CDR3 protein: CSATKREGRGDTQYF

D gene: .
V gene: TRBV10-3
clone size: few
J gene: TRBJ2-2
CDR3 DNA: TGTGCCATCAGTACCAGGGTTGACACCGGGGAGCTGTTTTTT
CDR3 protein: CAISTRVDTGELFF

D gene: .
V gene: TRBV5-5
clone size: .
J gene: TRBJ2-2
CDR3 DNA: TGTGCCAGCAGTCATGGCAGACAAAGAGACACCGGGGAGCTGTTTTTT
CDR3 protein: CASSHGRQRDTGELFF

D gene: .
V gene: TRBV5-1
clone size: few
J gene: TRBJ2-1
CDR3 DNA: TGCGCCAGCAGCTTCACAGAGAGGCAGTTCTTC
CDR3 protein: CASSFTERQFF

D gene: .
V gene: TRBV9
clone size: .
J gene: TRBJ2-1
CDR3 DNA: .
CDR3 protein: CASSAVASGSRFF

D gene: .
V gene: TRBV5-1
clone size: .
J gene: TRBJ1-2
CDR3 DNA: TGCGCCAGCAGCTTGGATTCCAGGAACTATGGCTACACCTTC
CDR3 protein: CASSLDSRNYGYTF

D gene: .
V gene: TRBV5-1
clone size: .
J gene: TRBJ2-7
CDR3 DNA: TGCGCCAGCAGTCTCAGGCCAGGGGTCGAGCAGTACTTC
CDR3 protein: CASSLRPGVEQYF

D gene: .
V gene: TRBV5-1
clone size: .
J gene: TRBJ1-4
CDR3 DNA: TGCGCCAGCAGCTTCGGGGGCGGTGAAAAACTGTTTTTT
CDR3 protein: CASSFGGGEKLFF

D gene: .
V gene: TRBV5-1
clone size: many
J gene: TRBJ2-3
CDR3 DNA: TGCGCCAGCAGCTTGGGGCAGGGGAGCACAGATACGCAGTATTTT
CDR3 protein: CASSLGQGSTDTQYF

D gene: .
V gene: TRBV5-1
clone size: few
J gene: TRBJ2-7
CDR3 DNA: TGCGCCAGCAGCCCCAACGGGGTCGGCTCCTACGAGCAGTACTTC
CDR3 protein: CASSPNGVGSYEQYF

D gene: .
V gene: TRBV18
clone size: .
J gene: TRBJ1-3
CDR3 DNA: TGTGCCAGCTCACCACAGGAGGGGCTGAGAAACACCATATATTTT
CDR3 protein: CASSPQEGLRNTIYF

D gene: TRBD1
V gene: TRBV3-1
clone size: .
J gene: TRBJ2-1
CDR3 DNA: TGTGCCAGCAGCCAACTAGGGACAGGGGGTCCCTACAATGAGCAGTTCTTC
CDR3 protein: CASSQLGTGGPYNEQFF

D gene: .
V gene: TRBV13
clone size: .
J gene: TRBJ2-3
CDR3 DNA: TGTGCCAGCAGCCCTTACGCGCCAAGCACAGATACGCAGTATTTT
CDR3 protein: CASSPYAPSTDTQYF

D gene: TRBD1
V gene: TRBV7-2
clone size: .
J gene: TRBJ2-7
CDR3 DNA: TGTGCCAGCAGCTTAGCGTCCCAGGGGGCGGGTTACGAGCAGTACTTC
CDR3 protein: CASSLASQGAGYEQYF

D gene: TRBD1
V gene: TRBV5-6
clone size: .
J gene: TRBJ2-7
CDR3 DNA: TGTGCCAGCAGCTCGCTTCCCACAGGGGGCCGAGAGCAGTACTTC
CDR3 protein: CASSSLPTGGREQYF

D gene: .
V gene: TRBV27
clone size: few
J gene: TRBJ2-1
CDR3 DNA: TGTGCCAGCAGTTCCCGGAAGGGACCCCAATACAATGAGCAGTTCTTC
CDR3 protein: CASSSRKGPQYNEQFF

D gene: TRBD2
V gene: TRBV29-1
clone size: .
J gene: TRBJ2-3
CDR3 DNA: TGCAGCGTTGAAGAAAAAACTGGACTAGCGGGAGTGCATACGCAGTATTTT
CDR3 protein: CSVEEKTGLAGVHTQYF

D gene: .
V gene: TRBV4-1
clone size: .
J gene: TRBJ1-6
CDR3 DNA: TGCGCCAGCAGCCCGGAAGACAGTAATTCACCCCTCCACTTT
CDR3 protein: CASSPEDSNSPLHF

D gene: .
V gene: TRBV24-1
clone size: .
J gene: TRBJ2-7
CDR3 DNA: TGTGCCACCAGTGATCACATAGGGAGGAGCTCCTACGAGCAGTACTTC
CDR3 protein: CATSDHIGRSSYEQYF

D gene: .
V gene: TRBV10-2
clone size: .
J gene: TRBJ1-2
CDR3 DNA: TGCGCCAGCAGTGGTCAGAGCTCTAACTATGGCTACACCTTC
CDR3 protein: CASSGQSSNYGYTF

D gene: TRBD2
V gene: TRBV28
clone size: .
J gene: TRBJ2-1
CDR3 DNA: TGTGCCAGCAGTTTAATCGGGAGGAGCTCCTACAATGAGCAGTTCTTC
CDR3 protein: CASSLIGRSSYNEQFF

D gene: .
V gene: TRBV19
clone size: .
J gene: TRBJ2-3
CDR3 DNA: TGTGCCAGTAGTCTCCGGATCTCAACAGATACGCAGTATTTT
CDR3 protein: CASSLRISTDTQYF

D gene: TRBD2
V gene: TRBV24-1
clone size: few
J gene: TRBJ2-1
CDR3 DNA: TGTGCCACCAGTGATTTAGGTGGGAGGGACTCCTACAATGAGCAGTTCTTC
CDR3 protein: CATSDLGGRDSYNEQFF

D gene: .
V gene: TRBV11-2
clone size: few
J gene: TRBJ2-3
CDR3 DNA: TGTGCCAGCAGCTTCCAGGTTGCCACAGATACGCAGTATTTT
CDR3 protein: CASSFQVATDTQYF

D gene: TRBD2
V gene: TRBV20-1
clone size: few
J gene: TRBJ2-5
CDR3 DNA: TGCAGTGCTAGAGATAGGGGAACCGGGACTACGGGTACGGAGACCCAGTACTTC
CDR3 protein: CSARDRGTGTTGTETQYF

D gene: TRBD2
V gene: TRBV20-1
clone size: .
J gene: TRBJ2-7
CDR3 DNA: TGCAGTGCCTGGACTAGCGGGAGGGCCATCGGAAACGAGCAGTACTTC
CDR3 protein: CSAWTSGRAIGNEQYF

D gene: .
V gene: TRBV3-1
clone size: .
J gene: TRBJ2-2
CDR3 DNA: TGTGCCAGCAGCCAAAAGAACACCGGGGAGCTGTTTTTT
CDR3 protein: CASSQKNTGELFF

D gene: .
V gene: TRBV6-1
clone size: few
J gene: TRBJ1-2
CDR3 DNA: TGTGCCAGCAGCCGCGGAAGGGGCCATGGCTACACCTTC
CDR3 protein: CASSRGRGHGYTF

D gene: TRBD1
V gene: TRBV29-1
clone size: .
J gene: TRBJ2-4
CDR3 DNA: TGCAGCGTTATCCAGGGGGCGGGGAAAAACATTCAGTACTTC
CDR3 protein: CSVIQGAGKNIQYF

D gene: .
V gene: TRBV5-6
clone size: .
J gene: TRBJ2-5
CDR3 DNA: TGTGCCAGCAGCTACCGGGACCGACAAGAGACCCAGTACTTC
CDR3 protein: CASSYRDRQETQYF